These 20 T cell receptor beta chains came from one sample sequenced in a study of CD8+ T cells in alopecia areata. Treatment denoted: oral pan-JAK inhibitor, 5-10 mg twice daily. RNA extraction and reverse transcription yielded cDNA as sequencing template. Only in-frame clones appear in the TCRdb table, and some are missing; sequencing was by immunoSEQ multiplex PCR. This repertoire shows under 250,000 clones, under 75% found once; its top ten account for 1.6%. This sample comprised CD4+ T cells sorted from blood, obtained at week 4, from a patient treated with tofacitinib. The receptors were gathered from a human donor with alopecia areata.

The chain uses TRBV19 and TRBJ2-2, with D hard to call. CDR1 LNHDA and CDR2 SQIVND come from the germline V gene (reference sequence). The CDR3 spans 11 residues. V was trimmed by 7 bases and J by 8 bases, leaving 8 bases between them. CDR3 region: CASIRGGELFF. CDR3 in DNA: TGTGCCAGTATAAGAGGTGGGGAGCTGTTTTTT. The variable domain in full, completed from reference TRBV19 and TRBJ2-2, reads DGGITQSPKYLFRKEGQNVTLSCEQNLNHDAMYWYRQDPGQGLRLIYYSQIVNDFQKGDIAEGYSVSREKKESFPLTVTSAQKNPTAFYLCASIRGGELFFGEGSRLTVL.

This chain joins TRBV18 and TRBJ2-7; D is ambiguous. The V gene's germline CDR1 is KGHSH and CDR2 LQKENI. CDR3 size: 15 residues. The ends were cut back, 0 bases at V and 5 bases at J, with 14 bases in the middle. The CDR3 bases are TGTGCCAGCTCACCACCGCTACAGACCGGGCACGAGCAGTACTTC. Translation gives CASSPPLQTGHEQYF.

DNA for the CDR3: TGTGCCAGCAGCTGGACAGAAGAGACCCAGTACTTC. It yields the protein CASSWTEETQYF. V and J are TRBV2 and TRBJ2-5, with a weak D call TRBD1 (6 bases). Germline V CDR1 and CDR2: SNHLY, FYNNEI. The CDR3 is 12 residues long. The germline V and J ends were trimmed by 6 bases and 3 bases, with 8 bases remaining between them.

The gene calls are TRBV13 and TRBJ1-6; 8 bases match TRBD1. After removal of 2 bases from V and 15 bases from J, the junction contained 9 bases not matched to a gene. Germline loops: CDR1 PRHDT, CDR2 FYEKMQ (reference sequence). The CDR3 is 14 amino acids. CDR3 in DNA: TGTGCCAGCAGCTTAACAGGGGGTGCGCAGTTCCTCCACTTT. It codes for CASSLTGGAQFLHF.

In its sample, this clone was seen once. The chain joins TRBV30 to TRBJ2-6; D ambiguous. There are 14 residues in the CDR3. Trimming stripped 4 bases from V and 1 base from J, with 8 bases between. Germline V gene sequence: CDR1 GTSNPN, CDR2 SVGIG (reference sequence). The CDR3 region is CAWNLRSGANVLTF. Written as DNA, the CDR3 is TGTGCCTGGAATCTAAGATCTGGGGCCAACGTCCTGACTTTC.

About this clone: Different DNA sequences within this sample yield the same CDR3. In DNA form, the CDR3 reads TGTGCCTGGAGAGACTTCACTGAAGCTTTCTTT. This translates into CAWRDFTEAFF. The chain joins TRBV30 to TRBJ1-1; D call uncertain. CDR1 and CDR2 (germline): GTSNPN, SVGIG (reference sequence). V was trimmed by 3 bases and J by 4 bases, leaving 6 bases between them. The CDR3 consists of 11 residues.

This clone was picked up a small number of times. The chain carries TRBV7-2 and TRBJ2-2; D unresolved. Germline V CDR1 and CDR2: SGHTA, FQGNSA. The CDR3 has 12 residues. The germline V and J ends were trimmed by 5 bases and 7 bases, with 8 bases remaining between them. CDR3 sequence reads: CASSRRNGELFF. In DNA, the CDR3 is TGTGCCAGCAGCCGCCGTAACGGGGAGCTGTTTTTT.

The V gene is TRBV30, the J gene TRBJ1-5, with 9 bases identical to TRBD1. Germline CDR1 is GTSNPN and CDR2 is SVGIG (reference sequence). The length of the CDR3 is 16 residues. The ends lost 0 bases at V and 1 base at J; junction bases unmatched: 4. The CDR3 loop is CAWSVLGQGSNQPQHF. As DNA, the CDR3 is TGTGCCTGGAGTGTACTCGGACAGGGGAGCAATCAGCCCCAGCATTTT.

There are many counts of this clone. This sequence joins TRBV29-1 and TRBJ2-3; no definite D call. The CDR3 extends over 14 amino acids. V shed 6 bases and J shed 4 bases, with 17 bases lying between them. Per germline, CDR1 SQVTM and CDR2 ANQGSEA. CDR3 nucleotides: TGCAGCGTAAGTCCCGCGGCCTTGGCAGATACGCAGTATTTT. This sequence encodes CSVSPAALADTQYF.

This clone was recorded a few times. The CDR3 DNA follows: TGTGCCAGCAGCTTATCCCAGGGTGAGCAGTTCTTC. This codes for CASSLSQGEQFF. The V call is TRBV9, the J call TRBJ2-1; D perhaps matches TRBD1 (5 bases). This CDR3 is built from 12 residues. CDR1 SGDLS and CDR2 YYNGEE come from the germline V gene. The V and J ends lost 4 bases and 9 bases respectively, with 11 bases between them.

The genes are TRBV29-1 and TRBJ1-2, with 7 bases aligning to TRBD1. Germline V gives CDR1 SQVTM, CDR2 ANQGSEA. This CDR3 contains 14 residues. Trimming at V came to 1 base and at J to 4 bases, leaving 6 bases not matched to a gene. Written as DNA, the CDR3 is TGCAGCGTTGAAGGACTCGACAGGGTCTATGGCTACACCTTC. Protein: CSVEGLDRVYGYTF.

This clone turned up a few times. V gene TRBV27 combines with J gene TRBJ1-2; a weak D match, TRBD1 (6 bases). CDR1 and CDR2 from the germline V gene are MNHEY and SMNVEV (reference sequence). The CDR3 has 14 amino acids. The germline V and J ends were trimmed by 3 bases and 8 bases, with 16 bases remaining between them. As DNA, the CDR3 is TGTGCCAGCAGTTTGTCAGGGGACCTGGGGGGCTACACCTTC. The encoded protein is CASSLSGDLGGYTF.

This clone was observed once. This sequence joins TRBV30 and TRBJ1-2; D remains ambiguous. The germline CDR1 and CDR2 sequences are GTSNPN and SVGIG (reference sequence). CDR3 length: 13 amino acids. V was pared by 0 bases and J by 9 bases, with 14 bases between. CDR3 protein: CAWSVEDQSRYTF. Written as DNA, the CDR3 is TGTGCCTGGAGTGTAGAAGACCAAAGCCGCTACACCTTC.

This clone was seen a few times. The chain couples TRBV14 to TRBJ2-2; possibly TRBD2 for D (6 bases). The germline V gene encodes CDR1 SGHDN and CDR2 FVKESK. This CDR3 has 15 amino acids. V lost 4 bases and J 5 bases, leaving 14 bases between the germline ends. CDR3 loop: CASSRSWRETGELFF. DNA of the CDR3: TGTGCCAGCAGCCGCTCGTGGAGGGAAACCGGGGAGCTGTTTTTT.

The V and J genes are TRBV29-1 and TRBJ2-1; D tentatively reads TRBD1 or TRBD2 (5 bases each). V was pared by 6 bases and J by 5 bases, with 17 bases between. The CDR3 is made up of 14 amino acids. The germline V gene has CDR1 SQVTM and CDR2 ANQGSEA. CDR3 residues: CSVRGDMINNEQFF. For the CDR3, the DNA is TGCAGCGTAAGAGGGGATATGATCAACAATGAGCAGTTCTTC.

This rearrangement joins TRBV5-1 to TRBJ2-7; 7 nucleotides match TRBD1. Per the germline V gene, CDR1 is SGHRS and CDR2 is YFSETQ. The CDR3 is 14 amino acids. The V gene end was trimmed by 7 bases and the J gene end by 1 base; junction bases not matched to a gene: 8. The CDR3 DNA is TGCGCCAGCGGACGACAGGGTTCATCCTACGAGCAGTACTTC. Encoded protein: CASGRQGSSYEQYF. The full variable domain, completed using reference TRBV5-1 and TRBJ2-7, is KAGVTQTPRYLIKTRGQQVTLSCSPISGHRSVSWYQQTPGQGLQFLFEYFSETQRNKGNFPGRFSGRQFSNSRSEMNVSTLELGDSALYLCASGRQGSSYEQYFGPGTRLTVT.

The chain links TRBV25-1 to TRBJ2-5, with 9 nucleotides matching TRBD1. The J segment lost 2 bases and the V segment lost 3 bases, leaving 7 bases of the junction unmatched. The CDR3 spans 16 residues. From germline, CDR1 is MGHDK and CDR2 SYGVNS. The CDR3 nucleotides are TGTGCCAGCAGTGATCACGGGACAGGGTTTCAAGAGACCCAGTACTTC. This sequence encodes CASSDHGTGFQETQYF.

The chain combines TRBV29-1 with TRBJ2-7; a possible D gene is TRBD1 (6 bases). The ends were cut back, 4 bases at V and 0 bases at J, with 16 bases in the middle. This CDR3 is 15 amino acids long. Germline V gene lookup returns CDR1 SQVTM and CDR2 ANQGSEA. The CDR3 DNA is TGCAGCGTTGTCCGCCGCCGGGACACCTCCTACGAGCAGTACTTC. Its translation: CSVVRRRDTSYEQYF.

The chain recombines TRBV25-1 with TRBJ2-7; perhaps TRBD2 as D (7 bases). The V gene lost 5 bases and the J gene lost 7 bases, with 18 bases spanning the gap. Germline lookup yields CDR1 MGHDK and CDR2 SYGVNS. The CDR3 runs to 14 residues. The CDR3 coding sequence is TGTGCCAGCAGTTTTTCCGGGGGGCCGGGAGAGCAGTACTTC. Protein product: CASSFSGGPGEQYF.

This chain links TRBV14 with TRBJ1-2; tentative D call: TRBD1 (6 bases). Trimming pared 1 base from V and 5 bases from J, leaving 8 bases between. The CDR3 has 13 residues. CDR1 and CDR2 (germline): SGHDN, FVKESK. The CDR3 region is CASSQVGGYGYTF. The CDR3 region has the DNA TGTGCCAGCAGCCAAGTAGGGGGGTATGGCTACACCTTC.